This TCR beta chain was sequenced in a study of blood T cell repertoires in COVID-19 (TCRdb year 2020). Regarding the study in general: The collaborator samples originated in the United States, Italy and Spain and spanned the acute and convalescent phases of COVID-19. Nearly every sample came with metadata listing a de-identified subject ID, COVID-19 status, age in years and sex. The repertoires were released in a freely available public database meant as a resource for research on the immune response to SARS-CoV-2. Subjects who had been exposed to COVID-19, were actively infected with it, or had recovered from it provided the deeply sampled blood TCRbeta repertoires that made up the dataset. The material from the prospective study consisted of cDNA or gDNA derived from T cells, B-cell-depleted T cells, or PBMCs. Where HLA class I and class II types were available, the types were taken from metadata supplied by the sample provider, not from assay-based typing. Samples were obtained from the ongoing ImmuneRACE study (first 160 participants) and from about 1,300 subjects provided by 6 global collaborators.

The V end gives up 0 bases and the J end 5 bases, leaving 6 bases in the junction not matched to a gene. From a lookup of the germline V gene, CDR1 and CDR2 are SGDLS and YYNGEE. The CDR3 runs 15 amino acids, cysteine and phenylalanine included. The entry retains the CDR3 DNA only, 45 bases that are in frame from base 1. A second Seattle source provided samples from volunteer blood donors who had recovered from COVID-19. Collaborating institutions collected whole blood in K2EDTA tubes following their own protocols. For TCRbeta analysis, collaborators shipped samples in one of three forms: frozen whole blood, isolated PBMCs, or DNA extracted from either of those sample types. TCRbeta CDR3 regions were amplified from genomic DNA using the immunoSEQ Assay, a bias-controlled multiplex PCR. The study's own analysis went as follows. Within the assay, amplification of reference gene primers was used to estimate how many nucleated cells each sample contained. To quantify the absolute abundance of each unique TCRbeta CDR3 rearrangement, sequence reads were collapsed and filtered. Productive Simpson clonality was computed per sample as the square root of Simpson's diversity index over productive rearrangements. TCRdb took over this immuneACCESS table, retaining in-frame rearrangements with V and J assigned. Such tables are incomplete; in checked studies, under half of the missing clones stem from an unresolved V gene, and the remainder is unexplained. V, J and clone size reflect that table, while D and trimming were determined from the DNA. This sample comprises some 320,000 clones, roughly 88% of them detected only once. The ten top clones hold 6.9% of the sample.

A remark on this clone: Its antigen is currently not known. No clone much larger than this one lies a single base away; base qualities are absent.

Here is what the overall study found, with its caveats: The quantity of clinical and demographic metadata differed by source and by participant and was supplied without curation.

In this chain, TRBV9 is recombined with TRBJ2-3; TRBD2 matches 7 bases in the middle. The specimen sequenced was peripheral blood. The clonotype comes from a woman in her twenties or thirties who had recovered from COVID-19. The CDR3: CASSVEGGEGDTQYF. The nucleotides are TGTGCCAGCAGCGTAGAGGGCGGGGAGGGAGATACGCAGTATTTT.